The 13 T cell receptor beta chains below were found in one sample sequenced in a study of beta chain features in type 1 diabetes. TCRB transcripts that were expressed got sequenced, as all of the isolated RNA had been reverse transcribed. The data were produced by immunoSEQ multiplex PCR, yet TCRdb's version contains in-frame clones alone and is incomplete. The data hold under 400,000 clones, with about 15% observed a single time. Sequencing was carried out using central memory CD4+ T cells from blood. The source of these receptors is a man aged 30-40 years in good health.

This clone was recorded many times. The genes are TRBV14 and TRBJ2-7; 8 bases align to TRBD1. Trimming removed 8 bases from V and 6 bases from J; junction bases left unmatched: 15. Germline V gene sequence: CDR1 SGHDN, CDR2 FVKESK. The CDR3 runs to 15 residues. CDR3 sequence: CASRGKSDRAREQYV. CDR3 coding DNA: TGTGCCAGCCGCGGAAAATCGGACAGGGCCCGCGAGCAGTACGTC.

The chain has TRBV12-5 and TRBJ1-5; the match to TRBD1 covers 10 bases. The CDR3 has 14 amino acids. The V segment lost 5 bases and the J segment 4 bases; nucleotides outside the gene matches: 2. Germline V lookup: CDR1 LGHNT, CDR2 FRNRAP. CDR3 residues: CASGMGQGNQPQHF. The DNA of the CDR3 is TGTGCTAGTGGTATGGGACAGGGGAATCAGCCCCAGCATTTT.

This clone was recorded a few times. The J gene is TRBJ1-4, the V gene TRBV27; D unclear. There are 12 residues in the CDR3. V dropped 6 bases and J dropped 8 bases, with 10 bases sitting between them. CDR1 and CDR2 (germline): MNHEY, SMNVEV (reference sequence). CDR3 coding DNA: TGTGCCAGCAGCAACCGAGGGGAAAAACTGTTTTTT. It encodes CASSNRGEKLFF. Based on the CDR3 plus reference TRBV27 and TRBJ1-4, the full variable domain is EAQVTQNPRYLITVTGKKLTVTCSQNMNHEYMSWYRQDPGLGLRQIYYSMNVEVTDKGDVPEGYKVSRKEKRNFPLILESPSPNQTSLYFCASSNRGEKLFFGSGTQLSVL.

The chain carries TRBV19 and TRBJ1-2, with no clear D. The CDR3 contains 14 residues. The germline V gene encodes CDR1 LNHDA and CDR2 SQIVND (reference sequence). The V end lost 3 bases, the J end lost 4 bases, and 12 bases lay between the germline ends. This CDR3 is CASSISPELYGYTF. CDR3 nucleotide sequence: TGTGCCAGTAGTATTAGCCCGGAACTCTATGGCTACACCTTC.

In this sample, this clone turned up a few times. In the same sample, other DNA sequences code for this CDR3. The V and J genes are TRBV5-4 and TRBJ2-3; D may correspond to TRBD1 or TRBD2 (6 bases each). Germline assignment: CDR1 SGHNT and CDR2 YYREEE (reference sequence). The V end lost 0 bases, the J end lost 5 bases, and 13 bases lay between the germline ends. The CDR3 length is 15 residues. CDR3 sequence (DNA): TGTGCCAGCAGCTTGGAAGGCAGGGGAGGAGATACGCAGTATTTT. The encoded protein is CASSLEGRGGDTQYF. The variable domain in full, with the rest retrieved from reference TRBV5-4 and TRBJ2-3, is ETGVTQSPTHLIKTRGQQVTLRCSSQSGHNTVSWYQQALGQGPQFIFQYYREEENGRGNFPPRFSGLQFPNYSSELNVNALELDDSALYLCASSLEGRGGDTQYFGPGTRLTVL.

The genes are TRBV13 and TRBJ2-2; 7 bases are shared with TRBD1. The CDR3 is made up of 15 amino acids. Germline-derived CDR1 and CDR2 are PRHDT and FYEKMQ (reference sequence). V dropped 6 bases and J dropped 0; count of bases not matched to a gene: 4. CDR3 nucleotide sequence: TGTGCCAGCAGACAGCAGGGGGCGAACACCGGGGAGCTGTTTTTT. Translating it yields CASRQQGANTGELFF.

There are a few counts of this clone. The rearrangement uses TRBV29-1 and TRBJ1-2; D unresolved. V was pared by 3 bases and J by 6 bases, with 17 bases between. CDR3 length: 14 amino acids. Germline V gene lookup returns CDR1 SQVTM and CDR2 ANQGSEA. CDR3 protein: CSVEPNGGGNGYTF. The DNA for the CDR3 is TGCAGCGTTGAGCCGAATGGCGGAGGTAATGGCTACACCTTC.

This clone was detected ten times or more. The CDR3 region is CASTLGQGDTGELFF. The CDR3 DNA sequence: TGCGCCAGCACTCTGGGACAGGGAGACACCGGGGAGCTGTTTTTT. V usage is TRBV23-1 and J usage is TRBJ2-2, with 9 bases identical to TRBD1. TRBV23-1 is assigned to the ORF class and has an uncertain function. The length of the CDR3 is 15 residues. With V trimmed by 7 bases and J by 3 bases, 6 bases remained unmatched.

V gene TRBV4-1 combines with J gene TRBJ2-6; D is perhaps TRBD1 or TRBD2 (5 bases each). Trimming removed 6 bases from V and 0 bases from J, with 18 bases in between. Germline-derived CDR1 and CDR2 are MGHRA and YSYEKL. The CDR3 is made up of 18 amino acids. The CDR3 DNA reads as TGCGCCAGCAGTCCGGGACCAGGCCCCCACTCTGGGGCCAACGTCCTGACTTTC. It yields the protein CASSPGPGPHSGANVLTF.

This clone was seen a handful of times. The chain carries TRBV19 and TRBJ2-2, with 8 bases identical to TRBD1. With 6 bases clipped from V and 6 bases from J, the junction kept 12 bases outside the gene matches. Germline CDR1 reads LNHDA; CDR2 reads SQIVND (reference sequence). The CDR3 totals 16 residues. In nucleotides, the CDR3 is TGTGCCAGTAGCCTCGCCGGGACAGGTCTCTCCGGGGAGCTGTTTTTT. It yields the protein CASSLAGTGLSGELFF. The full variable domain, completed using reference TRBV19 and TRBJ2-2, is DGGITQSPKYLFRKEGQNVTLSCEQNLNHDAMYWYRQDPGQGLRLIYYSQIVNDFQKGDIAEGYSVSREKKESFPLTVTSAQKNPTAFYLCASSLAGTGLSGELFFGEGSRLTVL.

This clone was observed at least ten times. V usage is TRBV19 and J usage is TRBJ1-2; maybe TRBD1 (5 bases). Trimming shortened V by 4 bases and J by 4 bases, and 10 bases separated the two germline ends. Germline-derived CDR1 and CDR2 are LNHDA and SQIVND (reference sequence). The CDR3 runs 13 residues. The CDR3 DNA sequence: TGTGCCAGTAGTAGGGGCAGCCTCTATGGCTACACCTTC. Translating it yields CASSRGSLYGYTF.

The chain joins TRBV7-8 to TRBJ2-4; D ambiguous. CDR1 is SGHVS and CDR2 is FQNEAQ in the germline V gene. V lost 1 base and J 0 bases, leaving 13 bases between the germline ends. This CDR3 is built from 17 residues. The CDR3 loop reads CASSLGPRRLAKNIQYF. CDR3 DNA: TGTGCCAGCAGCTTAGGGCCCCGCAGGTTAGCCAAAAACATTCAGTACTTC.

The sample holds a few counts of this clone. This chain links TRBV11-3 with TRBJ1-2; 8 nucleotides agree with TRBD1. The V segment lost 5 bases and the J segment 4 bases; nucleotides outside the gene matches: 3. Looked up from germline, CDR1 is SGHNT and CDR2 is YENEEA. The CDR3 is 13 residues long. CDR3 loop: CASSRTGIYGYTF. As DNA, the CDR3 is TGTGCCAGCAGCCGGACAGGGATCTATGGCTACACCTTC.